This T cell receptor beta chain was sequenced in a study of breast tumors, draining lymph nodes, adjacent tissues. V was trimmed by 6 bases and J by 2 bases, leaving 10 bases between them. The CDR3 length is 13 residues. Germline assignment: CDR1 MNHNY and CDR2 SVGAGI (reference sequence). TCRdb reprocessed the multiplex PCR reads with MiXCR, giving one entry per CDR3 protein. The sample contains about 15,000 distinct CDR3 sequences, 45% to 60% of which appear only once. This clonotype was observed many times. The receptor was derived from a female donor with breast cancer. Some clones in this sample may be carry-over from other donors' samples. The chain employs TRBV6-6 and TRBJ1-2; perhaps TRBD1 as D (6 bases). Sample: tumor-adjacent breast tissue. This CDR3 reads CASRPGQNYGYTF. The CDR3, as DNA: TGTGCCAGCAGACCCGGACAGAACTATGGCTACACCTTC.